This record looks at one TCR beta chain sequence and its context. The sample belongs to a study of OX40 agonist ivuxolimab in advanced cancers. Study at large: Patients took ivuxolimab, an agonistic anti-OX40 (CD134) antibody.

Some clones are missing from TCRdb's copy, which holds only in-frame ones; the method was immunoSEQ multiplex PCR. The repertoire has 50,000 to 80,000 clones, roughly 81% of them found once; the top ten carry 2.5% to 3.5%. The CDR3 consists of 15 residues. V lost 6 bases to trimming and J lost 0 bases, with 15 bases between them. The germline V gene encodes CDR1 MNHEY and CDR2 SMNVEV (reference sequence). Here the sequenced sample was CD4+ or CD8+ T cells sorted from blood, taken in a trial of the OX40 agonist ivuxolimab. The chain has TRBV27 and TRBJ2-7, with a possible D match to TRBD1 (7 bases). The receptor's source is an adult with an advanced solid tumor such as melanoma, head and neck, liver or kidney cancer. The CDR3 sequence: CASSPRGESSYEQYF. The CDR3, as DNA: TGTGCCAGCAGCCCCAGGGGGGAATCCTCCTACGAGCAGTACTTC.